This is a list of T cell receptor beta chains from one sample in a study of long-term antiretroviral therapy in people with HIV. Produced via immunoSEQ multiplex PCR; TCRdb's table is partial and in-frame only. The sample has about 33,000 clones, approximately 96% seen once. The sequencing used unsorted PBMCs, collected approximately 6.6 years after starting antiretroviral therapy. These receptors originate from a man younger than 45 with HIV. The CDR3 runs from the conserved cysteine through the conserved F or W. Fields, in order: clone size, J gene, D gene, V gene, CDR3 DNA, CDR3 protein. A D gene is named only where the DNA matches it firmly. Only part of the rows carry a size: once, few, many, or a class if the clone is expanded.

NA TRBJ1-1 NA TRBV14 TGTGCCAGCAGCCAAGACAATCACATGAACACTGAAGCTTTCTTT CASSQDNHMNTEAFF
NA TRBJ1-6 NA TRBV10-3 TGTGCCATCAAGAGCCGGGACTCCGACAATTCACCCCTCCACTTT CAIKSRDSDNSPLHF
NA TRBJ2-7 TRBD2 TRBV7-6 TGTGCCAGCAGCTTGATTAGCGGGAACGAGCAGTACTTC CASSLISGNEQYF
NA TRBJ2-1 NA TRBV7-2 TGTGCCAGCAGCTTAGCGGCCTTCAATGAGCAGTTCTTC CASSLAAFNEQFF
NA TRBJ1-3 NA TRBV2 TGTGCCAGCAGGGCGGGGACGGCTGGAAACACCATATATTTT CASRAGTAGNTIYF
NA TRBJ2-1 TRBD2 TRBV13 TGTGCCAGCAGCCCAACTAGCGGGGGATACAATGAGCAGTTCTTC CASSPTSGGYNEQFF
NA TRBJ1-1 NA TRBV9 TGTGCCAGCAGCGTTTCAGGGTTTAAGGGGCTGAACACTGAAGCTTTCTTT CASSVSGFKGLNTEAFF
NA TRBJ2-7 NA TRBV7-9 TGTGCCAGCTCCTCCAGCCTGAACTACGAGCAGTACTTC CASSSSLNYEQYF
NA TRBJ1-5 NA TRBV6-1 TGTGCCAGCAGTGAAGTCATCCTGCTCAATCAGCCCCAGCATTTT CASSEVILLNQPQHF
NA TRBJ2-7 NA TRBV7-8 TGTGCCAGCAGCGCCCCCCCTCGACGTGGCGAGCAGTACTTC CASSAPPRRGEQYF
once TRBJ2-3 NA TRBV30 TGTGCCTGGACCCCCGAAGCGGAGTGGAATACGCAGTATTTT CAWTPEAEWNTQYF
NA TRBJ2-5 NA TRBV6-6 TGTGCCAGCAGTTACAGCGGGCCTAAAGAGACCCAGTACTTC CASSYSGPKETQYF
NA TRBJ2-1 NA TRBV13 TGTGCCAGCAGTTTAACGGGTAATGAGCAGTTCTTC CASSLTGNEQFF
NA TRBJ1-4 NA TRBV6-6 TGTGCCAGCTGCATACTCGGGGCTAATGAAAAACTGTTTTTT CASCILGANEKLFF
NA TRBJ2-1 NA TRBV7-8 TGTGCCAGCAGCGAGGGGACCGCCAATGAGCAGTTCTTC CASSEGTANEQFF
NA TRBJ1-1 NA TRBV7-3 TGTGCCAGCAGCTTAATAGGGGGGAGTGACACTGAAGCTTTCTTT CASSLIGGSDTEAFF
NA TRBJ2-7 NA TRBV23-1 TGCGCCAGCTTCCCCTCAGACTGGGACAAAACCTACGAGCAGTACTTC CASFPSDWDKTYEQYF
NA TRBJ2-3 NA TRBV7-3 TGTGCCAGCAGCTATACGGGGCGGGCAGATACGCAGTATTTT CASSYTGRADTQYF
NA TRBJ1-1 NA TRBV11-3 TGTGCCAGCAGCTTAGCTTCAGGGGAGGGTTCTGAAGCTTTCTTT CASSLASGEGSEAFF
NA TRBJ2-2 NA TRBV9 TGTGCCAGCAGCGCGGGACATACGAACACCGGGGAGCTGTTTTTT CASSAGHTNTGELFF
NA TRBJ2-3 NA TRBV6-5 TGTGCCAGCAGTCTGCGGGCCCCCAGGGCAGATACGCAGTATTTT CASSLRAPRADTQYF
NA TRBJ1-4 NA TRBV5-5 TGTGCCAGCAGCTTCTCGAGTGGTTCTAATGAAAAACTGTTTTTT CASSFSSGSNEKLFF
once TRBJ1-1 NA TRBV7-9 TGTGCCAGCAGCTTAGAAGGCATATCGAACACTGAAGCTTTCTTT CASSLEGISNTEAFF
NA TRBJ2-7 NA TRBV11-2 TGTGCCAGCAGCCTCAAGGGCGAGCAGTACTTC CASSLKGEQYF
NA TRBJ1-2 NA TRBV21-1 TGTGCCAGCAGCAAAGAAGTTGACAGGGGGCTCTTTGGCTACACCTTC CASSKEVDRGLFGYTF
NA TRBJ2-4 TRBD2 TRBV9 TGTGCCAGCAGCGTAAGCGGGGGCGAAAACATTCAGTACTTC CASSVSGGENIQYF
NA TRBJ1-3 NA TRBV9 TGTGCCAGCAAAGCCTCCTCTGGAAACACCATATATTTT CASKASSGNTIYF
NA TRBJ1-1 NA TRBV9 TGTGCCAGCAGCGTAGGACAGGACTCTGAAGCTTTCTTT CASSVGQDSEAFF
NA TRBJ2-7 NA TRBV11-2 TGTGCCAGCAGCCTGGGAGGATCCGTCGGCGAGCAGTACTTC CASSLGGSVGEQYF
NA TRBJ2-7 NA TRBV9 TGTGCCAGCAGCGTAGACCCAGACTACGAGCAGTACTTC CASSVDPDYEQYF
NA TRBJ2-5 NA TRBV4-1 TGCGCCAGCAGCCAGGTCGTGGTAGCGACAGTCCAAGAGACCCAGTACTTC CASSQVVVATVQETQYF
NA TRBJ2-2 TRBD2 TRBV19 TGTGCCAGTAGTTTACGACTAGCACCCGGGGAGCTGTTTTTT CASSLRLAPGELFF
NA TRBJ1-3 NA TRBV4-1 TGCGCCAGCAGCCCCACCCTTTTTCCCGTCCTCTCTGGAAACACCATATATTTT CASSPTLFPVLSGNTIYF
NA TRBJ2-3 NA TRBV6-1 TGTGCCAGCAGGGCCGTTTCGGGTAGCACAGATACGCAGTATTTT CASRAVSGSTDTQYF
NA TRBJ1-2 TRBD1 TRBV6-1 TGTGCCAGCAGTGGAGGACAGGTTATTTATGGCTACACCTTC CASSGGQVIYGYTF
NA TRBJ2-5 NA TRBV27 TGTGCCAGCAGCCCTCGAAACAGTCAAGAGACCCAGTACTTC CASSPRNSQETQYF
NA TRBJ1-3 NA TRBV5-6 TGTGCCAGCAGCCTGACAGCTGGAAACACCATATATTTT CASSLTAGNTIYF
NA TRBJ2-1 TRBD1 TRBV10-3 TGTGCCATCAGTGTTGCGACAGGGTACAATGAGCAGTTCTTC CAISVATGYNEQFF
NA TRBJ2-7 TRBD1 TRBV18 TGTGCCAGCTCCGCGACAGGGGGTGGCGAGCAGTACTTC CASSATGGGEQYF
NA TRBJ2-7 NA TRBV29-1 TGCAGCCTGTGGCAGGCAGGCGAGCAGTACTTC CSLWQAGEQYF
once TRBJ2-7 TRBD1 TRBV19 TGTGCCAGTAGGGGGACAGGGGGTAAAGGCGAGCAGTACTTC CASRGTGGKGEQYF
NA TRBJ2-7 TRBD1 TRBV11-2 TGTGCCAGCAGCTTAAACTCCGGACAGGGGACAGGGGAGCAGTACTTC CASSLNSGQGTGEQYF
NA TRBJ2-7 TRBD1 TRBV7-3 TGTGCCAGCGGACAGGGGCCCTCCTACGAGCAGTACTTC CASGQGPSYEQYF
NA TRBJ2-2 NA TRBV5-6 TGTGCCAGCAGCTTGTTGCAGAACACCGGGGAGCTGTTTTTT CASSLLQNTGELFF
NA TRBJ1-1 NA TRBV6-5 TGTGCCAGCAGTTCGTACTCTGGGAACACTGAAGCTTTCTTT CASSSYSGNTEAFF